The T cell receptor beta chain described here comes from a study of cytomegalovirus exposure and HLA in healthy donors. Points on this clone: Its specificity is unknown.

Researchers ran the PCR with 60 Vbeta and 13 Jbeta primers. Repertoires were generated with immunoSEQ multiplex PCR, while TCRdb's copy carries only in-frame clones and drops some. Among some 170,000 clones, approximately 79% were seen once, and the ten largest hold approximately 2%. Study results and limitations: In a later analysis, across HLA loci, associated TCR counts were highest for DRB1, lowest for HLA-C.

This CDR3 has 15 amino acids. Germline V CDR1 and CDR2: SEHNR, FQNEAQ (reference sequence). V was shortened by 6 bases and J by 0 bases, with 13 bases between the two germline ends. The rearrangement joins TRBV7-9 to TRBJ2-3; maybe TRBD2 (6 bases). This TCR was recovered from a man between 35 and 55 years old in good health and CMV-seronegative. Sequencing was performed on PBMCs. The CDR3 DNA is TGTGCCAGCAGTCGCGGGGCGACTAGCACAGATACGCAGTATTTT. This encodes CASSRGATSTDTQYF.